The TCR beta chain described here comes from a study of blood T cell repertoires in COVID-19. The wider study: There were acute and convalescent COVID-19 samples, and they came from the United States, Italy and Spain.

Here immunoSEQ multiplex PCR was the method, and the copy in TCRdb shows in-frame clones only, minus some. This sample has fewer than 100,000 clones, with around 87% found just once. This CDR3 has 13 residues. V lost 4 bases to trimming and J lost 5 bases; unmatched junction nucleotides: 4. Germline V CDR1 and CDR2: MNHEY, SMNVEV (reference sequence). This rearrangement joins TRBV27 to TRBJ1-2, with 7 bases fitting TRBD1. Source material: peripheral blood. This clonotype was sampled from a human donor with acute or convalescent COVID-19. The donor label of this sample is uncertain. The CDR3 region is CASSWDSRYGYTF. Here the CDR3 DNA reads TGTGCCAGCAGTTGGGACAGCAGGTATGGCTACACCTTC.